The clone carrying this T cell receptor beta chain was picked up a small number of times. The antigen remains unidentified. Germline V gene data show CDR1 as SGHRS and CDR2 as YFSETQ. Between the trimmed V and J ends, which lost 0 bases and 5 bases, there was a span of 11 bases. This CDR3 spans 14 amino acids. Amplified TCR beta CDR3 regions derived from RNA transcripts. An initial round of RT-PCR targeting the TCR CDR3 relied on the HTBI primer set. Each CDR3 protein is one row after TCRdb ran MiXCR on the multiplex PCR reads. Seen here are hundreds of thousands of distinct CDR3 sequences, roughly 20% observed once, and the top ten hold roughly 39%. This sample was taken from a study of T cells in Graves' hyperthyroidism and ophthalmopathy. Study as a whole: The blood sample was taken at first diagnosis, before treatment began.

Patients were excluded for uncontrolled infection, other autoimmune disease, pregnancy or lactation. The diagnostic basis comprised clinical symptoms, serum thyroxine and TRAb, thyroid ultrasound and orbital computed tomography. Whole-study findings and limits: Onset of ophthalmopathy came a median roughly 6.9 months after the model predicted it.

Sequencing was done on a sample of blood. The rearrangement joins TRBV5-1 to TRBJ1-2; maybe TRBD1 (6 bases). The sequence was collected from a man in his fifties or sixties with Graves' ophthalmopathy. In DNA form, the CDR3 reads TGCGCCAGCAGCTTGGAACAGGGTCGGTATGGCTACACCTTC. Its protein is CASSLEQGRYGYTF.